These 29 T cell receptor beta chains were all obtained from the same sample, sequenced in a study of T cell responses to AZD1222 COVID-19 vaccine. TCRdb's copy holds only in-frame clones and misses some; the assay was immunoSEQ multiplex PCR. The sample carries roughly 95,000 clones, roughly 92% recorded once. The sequenced sample was peripheral blood, obtained 28 days after the second AZD1222 dose. These receptors originate from an adult who received the AZD1222 COVID-19 vaccine.

The V gene is TRBV6-5, the J gene TRBJ1-1; tentatively, D is TRBD1 (5 bases). The germline V and J ends were trimmed by 6 bases and 6 bases, with 17 bases remaining between them. Germline V lookup: CDR1 MNHEY, CDR2 SVGAGI. This CDR3 contains 14 residues. This chain's CDR3 is CASSQGLGMAEAFF. As DNA, the CDR3 is TGTGCCAGCAGCCAGGGACTGGGAATGGCTGAAGCTTTCTTT.

The chain uses TRBV3-1 (or the pseudogene TRBV3-2) and TRBJ2-7; perhaps TRBD2 as D (7 bases). The V end was cut by 1 base, the J end by 4 bases, with 20 bases between. The germline V gene encodes CDR1 LGHDT and CDR2 YNNKEL (reference sequence). This CDR3 comprises 17 residues. The CDR3 DNA is TGTGCCAGCAGCCAAGCGGGTGTGCGGGGGCGCTTTTACGAGCAGTACTTC. This encodes CASSQAGVRGRFYEQYF.

The chain combines TRBV25-1 with TRBJ2-1; D is possibly TRBD2 (6 bases). V shed 6 bases and J shed 3 bases, with 18 bases lying between them. CDR3 size: 16 residues. In germline, CDR1 is MGHDK, CDR2 SYGVNS. The CDR3 nucleotides are TGTGCCAGCAGAGACCCCGGGCGGGGAGACTACAATGAGCAGTTCTTC. This codes for CASRDPGRGDYNEQFF.

CDR3 sequence (DNA): TGTGCCAGTAGCTGGGGACAGAGATCAAACTATGGCTACACCTTC. Protein product: CASSWGQRSNYGYTF. The chain couples TRBV19 to TRBJ1-2; 7 nucleotides line up with TRBD1. In germline, CDR1 is LNHDA, CDR2 SQIVND (reference sequence). The length of the CDR3 is 15 residues. V shed 6 bases and J 2 bases; nucleotides not matched to a gene: 9.

The J gene is TRBJ1-1, the V gene TRBV7-2; D gene ambiguous. Trimming stripped 7 bases from V and 0 bases from J, with 12 bases between. Germline lookup yields CDR1 SGHTA and CDR2 FQGNSA. The CDR3 totals 14 residues. For the CDR3, the DNA is TGTGCCAGCACCTCGCTTATGCTGAACACTGAAGCTTTCTTT. It codes for CASTSLMLNTEAFF. The complete variable domain, with remaining parts taken from reference TRBV7-2 and TRBJ1-1, reads GAGVSQSPSNKVTEKGKDVELRCDPISGHTALYWYRQSLGQGLEFLIYFQGNSAPDKSGLPSDRFSAERTGGSVSTLTIQRTQQEDSAVYLCASTSLMLNTEAFFGQGTRLTVV.

The J gene is TRBJ1-6, the V gene TRBV5-5; D gene uncertain. CDR3 length: 16 residues. V was cut by 0 bases and J by 7 bases, with 14 bases left in between. Germline-derived CDR1 and CDR2 are SGHKS and YYEKEE (reference sequence). DNA for the CDR3: TGTGCCAGCAGCTTGGGCTCGGCTACACCAAATTCACCCCTCCACTTT. It is translated as CASSLGSATPNSPLHF.

The V call is TRBV11-3, the J call TRBJ2-1; the match to TRBD2 covers 9 bases. This CDR3 is 15 amino acids long. V lost 1 base to trimming and J lost 6 bases; unmatched junction nucleotides: 4. CDR1 is SGHNT and CDR2 is YENEEA in the germline V gene. CDR3 sequence reads: CASSLGGGAGNEQFF. The CDR3 nucleotides are TGTGCCAGCAGCTTAGGCGGGGGGGCCGGCAATGAGCAGTTCTTC.

The genes are TRBV10-1 and TRBJ1-5; TRBD1 matches at 10 bases. J was trimmed by 4 bases and V by 0 bases; bases with no gene match: 3. Germline CDR1 is WNHNN and CDR2 is SYGVQD (reference sequence). The CDR3 contains 16 residues. CDR3 loop: CASSESRTGGNQPQHF. CDR3 DNA sequence: TGCGCCAGCAGTGAGTCTCGGACAGGGGGAAATCAGCCCCAGCATTTT.

The chain recombines TRBV6-5 with TRBJ1-1, with D unclear. CDR3 length: 14 residues. Germline V lookup: CDR1 MNHEY, CDR2 SVGAGI. Trimming took 2 bases from V and 4 from J, leaving 11 bases between them. In DNA, the CDR3 is TGTGCCAGCAGTTACGGCCAGGTGGGCACTGAAGCTTTCTTT. It yields the protein CASSYGQVGTEAFF.

V is TRBV5-1 and J is TRBJ1-1, with 8 nucleotides matching TRBD1. This CDR3 spans 15 amino acids. The V segment lost 4 bases and the J segment 5 bases; nucleotides outside the gene matches: 10. From germline, CDR1 is SGHRS and CDR2 YFSETQ. The CDR3 is CASSLGDRQVTEAFF. The CDR3 region has the DNA TGCGCCAGCAGCCTAGGGGACAGGCAGGTAACTGAAGCTTTCTTT. The full variable domain, completed using reference TRBV5-1 and TRBJ1-1, is KAGVTQTPRYLIKTRGQQVTLSCSPISGHRSVSWYQQTPGQGLQFLFEYFSETQRNKGNFPGRFSGRQFSNSRSEMNVSTLELGDSALYLCASSLGDRQVTEAFFGQGTRLTVV.

On this clone: The junction departs from germline at one end; a sequencing error may be responsible. CDR3 bases: TGCTCGGGGGGTGGACCCGGGGGAGATACGCAGTATTTT. The encoded protein is CSGGGPGGDTQYF. The rearrangement uses TRBV28 and TRBJ2-3; 7 bases are a match to TRBD2. Germline V gene data show CDR1 as MDHEN and CDR2 as SYDVKM. The CDR3 is 13 residues long.

This chain links TRBV2 with TRBJ2-7; tentative D call: TRBD2 (5 bases). The germline V gene has CDR1 SNHLY and CDR2 FYNNEI. This CDR3 spans 11 amino acids. V lost 11 bases, J lost 7 bases, and 15 bases lay in between. CDR3 nucleotide sequence: TGTGCCTCAGCGGCACTAAGGGAGCAGTACTTC. Translating gives CASAALREQYF.

This clone has only a few counts. The V gene is TRBV6-5, the J gene TRBJ1-2, with 7 positions matching TRBD1. The CDR3 sequence is 13 residues long. Germline-derived CDR1 and CDR2 are MNHEY and SVGAGI. V lost 4 bases to trimming and J lost 8 bases; unmatched junction nucleotides: 7. The CDR3 here is CASSSSGGRGYTF. The CDR3 DNA follows: TGTGCCAGCAGTTCTTCAGGGGGTAGGGGCTACACCTTC.

The rearrangement links TRBV7-2 to TRBJ1-2, with D maybe TRBD1 (6 bases). The length of the CDR3 is 15 residues. Germline assignment: CDR1 SGHTA and CDR2 FQGNSA. V shed 2 bases and J shed 4 bases, with 14 bases lying between them. The DNA for the CDR3 is TGTGCCAGCAGCTTACAGGAACAGGGACCCTATGGCTACACCTTC. It encodes CASSLQEQGPYGYTF.

The chain combines TRBV19 with TRBJ1-1; a possible D gene is TRBD1 (5 bases). V was clipped by 5 bases and J by 7 bases, with 20 bases between them. The V gene's germline CDR1 is LNHDA and CDR2 SQIVND (reference sequence). The CDR3 is 15 residues long. Here the CDR3 reads CASSGWDGRLVEAFF. In DNA, the CDR3 is TGTGCCAGTAGTGGGTGGGACGGACGATTAGTTGAAGCTTTCTTT.

V is TRBV2 and J is TRBJ1-3, with D perhaps matching TRBD1 (5 bases). The CDR3 is 16 amino acids. V was trimmed by 4 bases and J by 4 bases, leaving 17 bases between them. Germline V gene data show CDR1 as SNHLY and CDR2 as FYNNEI. This CDR3 reads CASSGVRGEFGNTIYF. The CDR3 region has the DNA TGTGCCAGCAGTGGGGTCCGAGGGGAATTCGGAAACACCATATATTTT.

This sequence joins TRBV5-5 and TRBJ2-1; weak D call: TRBD2 (5 bases). This CDR3 is 11 amino acids long. V lost 4 bases and J lost 13, with 12 bases in between. Per the germline V gene, CDR1 is SGHKS and CDR2 is YYEKEE (reference sequence). The CDR3 reads CASSRDYFQFF. The CDR3 coding sequence is TGTGCCAGCAGCAGAGACTACTTCCAGTTCTTC.

The chain couples TRBV6-5 to TRBJ1-5; 8 positions match TRBD1. This CDR3 contains 14 residues. Losses at the gene ends were 5 bases for V and 2 bases for J; bases not matched to a gene: 2. Germline V gene sequence: CDR1 MNHEY, CDR2 SVGAGI. The CDR3 DNA reads as TGTGCCAGCAGTCAGGGGGCCGGCAATCAGCCCCAGCATTTT. Its translation is CASSQGAGNQPQHF.

The rearrangement links TRBV30 to TRBJ1-1, with D possibly being TRBD1 (6 bases). Germline-derived CDR1 and CDR2 are GTSNPN and SVGIG (reference sequence). The CDR3 loop spans 14 amino acids. V was trimmed by 8 bases and J by 5 bases, leaving 21 bases between them. The CDR3 nucleotides read TGTGCCCTGGATAAGGAGGGGGTGGGTACTGAAGCTTTCTTT. Its protein is CALDKEGVGTEAFF.

This chain joins TRBV28 and TRBJ1-5; 9 nucleotides align to TRBD1. Germline V gene lookup returns CDR1 MDHEN and CDR2 SYDVKM. The CDR3 is 14 residues long. The ends lost 7 bases at V and 6 bases at J; junction bases unmatched: 7. CDR3 protein: CASNLGQGGQPQHF. CDR3 coding DNA: TGTGCCAGCAACCTGGGACAGGGAGGTCAGCCCCAGCATTTT.

This chain connects TRBV5-1 to TRBJ1-1; D perhaps matches TRBD1 (5 bases). The V gene's germline CDR1 is SGHRS and CDR2 YFSETQ. V shed 3 bases and J shed 4 bases, with 22 bases lying between them. The CDR3 has 17 amino acids. The CDR3 protein is CASSSISGLSIGTEAFF. The CDR3 DNA is TGCGCCAGCAGCTCAATATCGGGGCTATCAATTGGCACTGAAGCTTTCTTT. The variable domain in full, with the rest retrieved from reference TRBV5-1 and TRBJ1-1, is KAGVTQTPRYLIKTRGQQVTLSCSPISGHRSVSWYQQTPGQGLQFLFEYFSETQRNKGNFPGRFSGRQFSNSRSEMNVSTLELGDSALYLCASSSISGLSIGTEAFFGQGTRLTVV.

This clone was seen only once. The rearrangement joins TRBV7-8 to TRBJ2-2, with D tentatively TRBD2 (6 bases). The germline CDR1 and CDR2 sequences are SGHVS and FQNEAQ. The ends were cut back, 2 bases at V and 3 bases at J, with 10 bases in the middle. The CDR3 loop spans 15 amino acids. For the CDR3, the DNA is TGTGCCAGCAGCTTACCAGGGACTTACACCGGGGAGCTGTTTTTT. Protein: CASSLPGTYTGELFF.

The rearrangement uses TRBV11-3 and TRBJ2-2; possibly TRBD1 or TRBD2 for D (5 bases each). Trimming took 5 bases from V and 3 from J, leaving 10 bases between them. The CDR3 has 14 amino acids. Germline V gene data show CDR1 as SGHNT and CDR2 as YENEEA. This CDR3 is CASSPGTDTGELFF. CDR3 sequence (DNA): TGTGCCAGCAGCCCCGGGACGGACACCGGGGAGCTGTTTTTT. Based on the CDR3 plus reference TRBV11-3 and TRBJ2-2, the full variable domain is EAGVVQSPRYKIIEKKQPVAFWCNPISGHNTLYWYLQNLGQGPELLIRYENEEAVDDSQLPKDRFSAERLKGVDSTLKIQPAELGDSAVYLCASSPGTDTGELFFGEGSRLTVL.

The rearrangement links TRBV6-1 to TRBJ2-1; no clear D gene. In germline, CDR1 is MNHNS, CDR2 SASEGT. CDR3 length equals 13 residues. V was cut by 3 bases and J by 5 bases, with 8 bases left in between. This CDR3 reads CASSELQNNEQFF. CDR3 bases: TGTGCCAGCAGTGAGTTGCAGAACAATGAGCAGTTCTTC.

The chain combines TRBV18 with TRBJ1-1; 10 bases agree with TRBD1. This CDR3 comprises 15 residues. Germline V gene lookup returns CDR1 KGHSH and CDR2 LQKENI. V lost 4 bases to trimming and J lost 3 bases; unmatched junction nucleotides: 5. CDR3 sequence reads: CASSQEGQGYTEAFF. The CDR3 bases are TGTGCCAGCTCACAAGAGGGACAGGGGTACACTGAAGCTTTCTTT.

This clone was counted once. This chain connects TRBV6-5 to TRBJ1-5; D is undetermined. This CDR3 contains 14 residues. Germline V gene lookup returns CDR1 MNHEY and CDR2 SVGAGI. Trimming pared 8 bases from V and 0 bases from J, leaving 11 bases between. CDR3 sequence (DNA): TGTGCCAGCCACGTGGGTGGTAGCAATCAGCCCCAGCATTTT. This codes for CASHVGGSNQPQHF.

The V call is TRBV7-2, the J call TRBJ2-5; D is tentatively TRBD1 or TRBD2 (5 bases each). V lost 4 bases, J lost 4 bases, and 10 bases lay in between. In germline, CDR1 is SGHTA, CDR2 FQGNSA. CDR3 length equals 13 residues. CDR3 sequence (DNA): TGTGCCAGCAGCTCGGGGCGCAGAGAGACCCAGTACTTC. Protein sequence: CASSSGRRETQYF.

V gene TRBV7-9 combines with J gene TRBJ2-1; TRBD1 matches 8 bases. Germline V lookup: CDR1 SEHNR, CDR2 FQNEAQ (reference sequence). The CDR3 sequence is 16 residues long. The J segment lost 9 bases and the V segment lost 5 bases, leaving 15 bases of the junction unmatched. The CDR3 spells CASSLTSRTGMSEQFF. The CDR3 nucleotides are TGTGCCAGCAGCCTTACATCAAGGACAGGGATGAGTGAGCAGTTCTTC.

The V call is TRBV28, the J call TRBJ1-2; D unresolved. The CDR3 has 15 amino acids. Trimming cost V 5 bases and J 4 bases, with 17 bases left between them. Looked up from germline, CDR1 is MDHEN and CDR2 is SYDVKM. DNA of the CDR3: TGTGCCAGCAGTCCTCCCCGGCAGCTCCTCTATGGCTACACCTTC. It is translated as CASSPPRQLLYGYTF.